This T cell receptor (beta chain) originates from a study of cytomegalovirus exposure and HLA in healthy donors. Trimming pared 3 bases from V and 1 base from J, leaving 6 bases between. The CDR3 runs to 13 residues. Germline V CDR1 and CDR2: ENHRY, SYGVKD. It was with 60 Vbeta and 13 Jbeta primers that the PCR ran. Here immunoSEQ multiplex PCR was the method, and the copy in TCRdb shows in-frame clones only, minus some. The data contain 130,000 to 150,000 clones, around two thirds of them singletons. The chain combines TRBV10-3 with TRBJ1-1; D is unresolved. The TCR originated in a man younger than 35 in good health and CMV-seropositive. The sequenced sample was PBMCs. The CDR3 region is CAISEIKNTEAFF. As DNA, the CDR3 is TGTGCCATCAGTGAAATAAAGAACACTGAAGCTTTCTTT.